This TCR beta chain is drawn from a study of T-cell reconstitution after alpha-beta-depleted transplantation in children. As it was prepared, the TCRbeta library received unique molecular identifiers. In TCRdb, the PCR reads were re-called with MiXCR into one record per CDR3 protein. The sample carries about 610,000 distinct CDR3 sequences, about 11% recorded once. The sequences come from PBMCs from the stem cell graft donor, collected from the stem cell graft. The clonotype comes from a human donor who donated a stem cell graft to a child with acute myeloid leukemia.

CDR3 DNA sequence: TGTGCCAGCAGCTTCGACGGGAGAGGGCGCACAGATACGCAGTATTTT. Its protein product is CASSFDGRGRTDTQYF. The V call is TRBV7-2, the J call TRBJ2-3, with D possibly TRBD2 on 6 matching bases. The V end was cut by 3 bases, the J end by 1 base, with 14 bases between. CDR1 and CDR2 (germline): SGHTA, FQGNSA. CDR3 length: 16 amino acids.